These T cell receptor beta chains were read from a single sample in a study of T cells in Graves' hyperthyroidism and ophthalmopathy. MiXCR was run by TCRdb on the multiplex PCR reads, yielding one entry per CDR3 protein. The top ten hold approximately 11% of the sample, which has 350,000 to 400,000 distinct CDR3 sequences, around 13% seen once. Sequencing input: blood. The receptors here all came from a woman aged 55-69 years with Graves' hyperthyroidism. Each CDR3 is given with its conserved first and last residue. A D gene is named only where the DNA matches it firmly. Expanded clones get a size class; other rows say once, few or many, or leave the size out.

d_call: -
v_call: TRBV19
j_call: TRBJ2-2
clone_size: -
cdr3_nt: TGTGCCAGTAGTATAAGGACCCGGGGCAGGGGAAGCTTGATGGCCGGGGAGCTGTTTTTT
cdr3_aa: CASSIRTRGRGSLMAGELFF

d_call: -
v_call: TRBV29-1
j_call: TRBJ2-7
clone_size: few
cdr3_nt: TGCAGCGCGGGCGGGTCTAGCGCCTACGAGCAGTACTTC
cdr3_aa: CSAGGSSAYEQYF

d_call: -
v_call: TRBV12-3/TRBV12-4
j_call: TRBJ1-6
clone_size: many
cdr3_nt: TGTGCCAGCAGTTTAAGGGCCGATAATTCACCCCTCCACTTT
cdr3_aa: CASSLRADNSPLHF

d_call: TRBD1
v_call: TRBV3-1
j_call: TRBJ1-3
clone_size: many
cdr3_nt: TGTGCCAGCAGCCGGGGACAGGACGGGGTACATTTT
cdr3_aa: CASSRGQDGVHF

d_call: -
v_call: TRBV11-3
j_call: TRBJ2-5
clone_size: many
cdr3_nt: TGTGCCAGCAGCTCGTTCCAAGAGACCCAGTACTTC
cdr3_aa: CASSSFQETQYF

d_call: -
v_call: TRBV6-1
j_call: TRBJ1-6
clone_size: -
cdr3_nt: TGTGCCAGCAGCCTTTCCGGGTCCAGGGGCCTGGGGAATTCACCCCTCCACTTT
cdr3_aa: CASSLSGSRGLGNSPLHF

d_call: -
v_call: TRBV30
j_call: TRBJ2-3
clone_size: many
cdr3_nt: TGTGCCTGTGAACCAGATGGTACGCAGTATTTT
cdr3_aa: CACEPDGTQYF

d_call: TRBD2
v_call: TRBV7-9
j_call: TRBJ2-1
clone_size: -
cdr3_nt: TGTGCCAGCAGCTCTGGGGGACTAGCGGGATTAGATGAGCAGTTCTTC
cdr3_aa: CASSSGGLAGLDEQFF

d_call: TRBD2
v_call: TRBV20-1
j_call: TRBJ2-3
clone_size: many
cdr3_nt: TGCAGTGCTAGAGTCGCGGGAGAGGGAACAGATACGCAGTATTTT
cdr3_aa: CSARVAGEGTDTQYF

d_call: -
v_call: TRBV20-1
j_call: TRBJ2-2
clone_size: many
cdr3_nt: TGCAGTGCTAGAGATACGGCGGCAGGACGCGGGGAGCTGTTTTTT
cdr3_aa: CSARDTAAGRGELFF

d_call: TRBD1
v_call: TRBV11-2
j_call: TRBJ1-1
clone_size: many
cdr3_nt: TGTGCCAGCAGCTTCACAGGGGGAGAAAACACTGAAGCTTTCTTT
cdr3_aa: CASSFTGGENTEAFF

d_call: TRBD2
v_call: TRBV19
j_call: TRBJ2-1
clone_size: few
cdr3_nt: TGTGCCAGTAGTGTCGGACTAGCGCTTGAGCAGTTCTTC
cdr3_aa: CASSVGLALEQFF

d_call: -
v_call: TRBV5-5
j_call: TRBJ2-1
clone_size: few
cdr3_nt: TGTGCCAGCAGCCCCGGCGAGCACGAGCAGTTCTTC
cdr3_aa: CASSPGEHEQFF

d_call: -
v_call: TRBV6-1
j_call: TRBJ1-6
clone_size: many
cdr3_nt: TGTGCCAGCAGTTACGGACCCCTGAATTCACCCCTCCACTTT
cdr3_aa: CASSYGPLNSPLHF